These 25 T cell receptor beta chains originate from one sample sequenced in a study of monozygotic twins with inflammatory bowel disease. TCRdb reprocessed the 5' RACE reads, with one entry per CDR3 protein and no DNA. This table lists fewer than 110,000 distinct CDR3 sequences. The sample taken for sequencing was blood. The receptors derive from a human donor with ulcerative colitis or Crohn's disease, or a healthy co-twin of an affected twin (not recorded which).

This chain connects TRBV18 to TRBJ2-7. Germline V gene data show CDR1 as KGHSH and CDR2 as LQKENI. The CDR3 runs 11 residues. This CDR3 reads CASRTSYEQYF.

The J gene is TRBJ2-3, the V gene TRBV6-1; TCRdb's D gene call, TRBD1, goes unchecked for lack of DNA. Germline lookup yields CDR1 MNHNS and CDR2 SASEGT. This CDR3 spans 15 amino acids. CDR3 sequence: CASSPAPRSTDTQYF.

The chain combines TRBV7-2 with TRBJ2-3. The V gene's germline CDR1 is SGHTA and CDR2 FQGNSA. This CDR3 comprises 14 residues. The CDR3 reads CASSLALGTDTQYF. Using reference TRBV7-2 and TRBJ2-3 for the parts outside the CDR3, the full variable domain is GAGVSQSPSNKVTEKGKDVELRCDPISGHTALYWYRQSLGQGLEFLIYFQGNSAPDKSGLPSDRFSAERTGGSVSTLTIQRTQQEDSAVYLCASSLALGTDTQYFGPGTRLTVL.

The chain carries TRBV10-3 and TRBJ2-7; TCRdb names TRBD2, which stays unverified in the absence of DNA. This CDR3 is built from 18 residues. The germline V gene encodes CDR1 ENHRY and CDR2 SYGVKD. CDR3 amino acids: CAIRLPGTSGGINYEQYF.

The chain joins TRBV12-3 or TRBV12-4 to TRBJ2-1; TCRdb's assignment of TRBD2 cannot be checked, as there is no DNA. This CDR3 has 15 residues. CDR3 residues: CASTSTSGMFNEQFF.

The chain is built from TRBV5-1 and TRBJ2-5; TCRdb returns TRBD1, unconfirmable since there is no DNA. CDR1 SGHRS and CDR2 YFSETQ come from the germline V gene. The CDR3 is 15 amino acids. CDR3 in amino acids: CASSTTPGDQETQYF. Full variable domain (missing parts from reference TRBV5-1 and TRBJ2-5): KAGVTQTPRYLIKTRGQQVTLSCSPISGHRSVSWYQQTPGQGLQFLFEYFSETQRNKGNFPGRFSGRQFSNSRSEMNVSTLELGDSALYLCASSTTPGDQETQYFGPGTRLLVL.

The chain is built from TRBV6-1 and TRBJ1-2; TCRdb reports TRBD1, a call that lacks DNA to check it against. This CDR3 contains 13 residues. Germline CDR1 and CDR2: MNHNS and SASEGT. The CDR3 loop reads CASSEVGKGGYTF.

V usage is TRBV7-8 and J usage is TRBJ2-5; TCRdb's D call, TRBD1, is unchecked because there is no DNA. The germline V gene has CDR1 SGHVS and CDR2 FQNEAQ. The CDR3 contains 15 residues. CDR3: CASSLLGQSGETQYF.

The V and J genes are TRBV7-2 and TRBJ2-3; TCRdb's assignment of TRBD2 cannot be checked, as there is no DNA. The germline V gene encodes CDR1 SGHTA and CDR2 FQGNSA. This CDR3 contains 16 residues. The CDR3: CASSRGLAGGTDTQYF.

V and J are TRBV5-4 and TRBJ2-3; as DNA is missing, the TRBD2 call by TCRdb cannot be tested. This CDR3 is built from 15 residues. Germline V gene data show CDR1 as SGHNT and CDR2 as YYREEE (reference sequence). The CDR3 spells CASSSPGLEGDTQYF.

This chain joins TRBV15 and TRBJ2-7; TCRdb outputs TRBD1, but without DNA this stays unchecked. The CDR3 extends over 15 amino acids. Looked up from germline, CDR1 is LNHNV and CDR2 is YYDKDF (reference sequence). CDR3: CATTPGTGLSYEQYF.

The chain employs TRBV12-3 or TRBV12-4 and TRBJ2-3; absent DNA, TCRdb's TRBD1 call cannot be checked. The CDR3 is made up of 16 amino acids. CDR3 residues: CASARGGGIETDTQYF.

The chain is built from TRBV29-1 and TRBJ2-7; the TCRdb D gene call, TRBD1, has no DNA to confirm it. The V gene's germline CDR1 is SQVTM and CDR2 ANQGSEA. The CDR3 is 13 amino acids. CDR3 loop: CSAGVTQGYEQYF.

This chain links TRBV25-1 with TRBJ1-6; TCRdb selects TRBD1, and the lack of DNA leaves this call unchecked. CDR3 size: 15 residues. CDR1 is MGHDK and CDR2 is SYGVNS in the germline V gene. This chain's CDR3 is CASSEWTGDNSPLHF.

The chain employs TRBV20-1 and TRBJ1-1; TCRdb reports TRBD1, a call that lacks DNA to check it against. The CDR3 has 15 residues. Germline lookup yields CDR1 DFQATT and CDR2 SNEGSKA (reference sequence). CDR3 in amino acids: CSARGPGQGRTEAFF.

The V gene is TRBV7-9, the J gene TRBJ1-1. The CDR3 covers 14 residues. CDR1 is SEHNR and CDR2 is FQNEAQ in the germline V gene (reference sequence). CDR3 sequence reads: CASSWQLGGAAAFF.

The chain joins TRBV5-1 to TRBJ2-1; checking the TCRdb D call of TRBD1 is not possible without DNA. The CDR3 runs 15 residues. In germline, CDR1 is SGHRS, CDR2 YFSETQ. CDR3 sequence: CASSLARTEYNEQFF.

The chain joins TRBV24-1 to TRBJ1-5; no DNA is available, so the TRBD1 call from TCRdb remains unchecked. Per germline, CDR1 KGHDR and CDR2 SFDVKD. CDR3 length: 14 residues. The CDR3 here is CATAGTGNNQPQHF.

The chain combines TRBV7-9 with TRBJ2-1; TCRdb's assignment of TRBD1 cannot be checked, as there is no DNA. CDR3 length: 15 residues. Per germline, CDR1 SEHNR and CDR2 FQNEAQ (reference sequence). This CDR3 is CASSDQGNPSDEQFF.

The chain couples TRBV29-1 to TRBJ1-2; as DNA is missing, the TRBD1 call by TCRdb cannot be tested. Germline values: CDR1 SQVTM, CDR2 ANQGSEA. CDR3 size: 13 residues. The CDR3 reads CSVGTGVGYGYTF.

The chain combines TRBV6-2 or TRBV6-3 with TRBJ1-2. This CDR3 is 13 amino acids long. Per germline, CDR1 MNHEY and CDR2 SVGEGT. The CDR3 protein is CASSFGGVYGYTF.

The CDR3 region is CAWSEGGETQYF. The chain is built from TRBV30 and TRBJ2-5. The germline V gene has CDR1 GTSNPN and CDR2 SVGIG (reference sequence). The CDR3 has 12 residues.

This chain links TRBV29-1 with TRBJ1-5; the TCRdb D gene call, TRBD1, has no DNA to confirm it. CDR1 and CDR2 from the germline V gene are SQVTM and ANQGSEA. The CDR3 sequence is 14 residues long. CDR3: CSVLPGGAGQPQHF.

This chain joins TRBV27 and TRBJ2-7; TCRdb picks TRBD1, but there is no DNA to check that call. Germline V CDR1 and CDR2: MNHEY, SMNVEV (reference sequence). This CDR3 has 14 residues. CDR3 amino acids: CASSFRGQGSEQYF.

The J gene is TRBJ2-1, the V gene TRBV20-1; TCRdb's D call, TRBD1, is unchecked because there is no DNA. CDR1 and CDR2 from the germline V gene are DFQATT and SNEGSKA (reference sequence). CDR3 length: 15 amino acids. This chain's CDR3 is CSAPRGGSRGNEQFF.